The 22 T cell receptor beta chains given below trace back to one sample, sequenced in a study of cytomegalovirus exposure and HLA in healthy donors. The study ran its PCR with 60 Vbeta and 13 Jbeta primers. Some clones are missing from TCRdb's copy, which holds only in-frame ones; the method was immunoSEQ multiplex PCR. The data show roughly 93,000 clones, about four fifths seen once. Source material: PBMCs. The receptors come from a man between 25 and 39 years old in good health and CMV-seronegative.

This chain uses TRBV9 with TRBJ2-5; D is perhaps TRBD2 (5 bases). V lost 3 bases and J 4 bases, leaving 13 bases between the germline ends. Germline V gene sequence: CDR1 SGDLS, CDR2 YYNGEE. The CDR3 length is 14 residues. The CDR3 sequence is CASSASGVGETQYF. Here the CDR3 DNA reads TGTGCCAGCAGCGCTTCCGGGGTAGGAGAGACCCAGTACTTC. Variable domain in full (rest from reference TRBV9 and TRBJ2-5): DSGVTQTPKHLITATGQRVTLRCSPRSGDLSVYWYQQSLDQGLQFLIQYYNGEERAKGNILERFSAQQFPDLHSELNLSSLELGDSALYFCASSASGVGETQYFGPGTRLLVL.

The rearrangement uses TRBV6-1 and TRBJ2-5; a possible D gene is TRBD2 (6 bases). CDR1 and CDR2 from the germline V gene are MNHNS and SASEGT. Trimming left V 4 bases short and J 5 bases short, with 17 bases between. The CDR3 has 15 residues. The CDR3 DNA sequence: TGTGCCAGCAGTGCCTTCCGGGACTTTAGGGAGACCCAGTACTTC. The encoded protein is CASSAFRDFRETQYF.

This clone was seen only once. The chain employs TRBV2 and TRBJ1-1, with a tentative D call TRBD1 (6 bases). The V end was cut by 6 bases, the J end by 6 bases, with 14 bases between. This CDR3 contains 13 residues. Germline lookup yields CDR1 SNHLY and CDR2 FYNNEI. This CDR3 reads CASRYYRDAEAFF. CDR3 coding DNA: TGTGCCAGCAGGTATTACAGGGACGCTGAAGCTTTCTTT.

This chain joins TRBV7-9 and TRBJ2-1; 9 positions match TRBD2. There are 16 residues in the CDR3. In germline, CDR1 is SEHNR, CDR2 FQNEAQ (reference sequence). J lost 7 bases, V lost 3 bases, and 10 bases had no gene match. CDR3 nucleotides: TGTGCCAGCAGCTTCCCGTTAGCGGGGGTCGATAATGAGCAGTTCTTC. Translated: CASSFPLAGVDNEQFF.

The table lists this clone with a few counts. The genes are TRBV6-5 and TRBJ1-5; D ambiguous. V gave up 2 bases and J gave up 5 bases, with 10 bases separating them. Germline V gene data show CDR1 as MNHEY and CDR2 as SVGAGI. The CDR3 covers 14 residues. The CDR3 DNA sequence: TGTGCCAGCAGTTACGATCCAGGTTATCAGCCCCAGCATTTT. Its translation is CASSYDPGYQPQHF.

This clone was detected a few times. This rearrangement joins TRBV5-1 to TRBJ2-1; 7 positions match TRBD2. The CDR3 sequence is 15 residues long. J lost 3 bases, V lost 0 bases, and 3 bases had no gene match. CDR1 SGHRS and CDR2 YFSETQ come from the germline V gene. CDR3 in DNA: TGCGCCAGCAGCTTGGGCCTAGCGGACTACAATGAGCAGTTCTTC. Residues: CASSLGLADYNEQFF. The whole variable domain, remainder taken from reference TRBV5-1 and TRBJ2-1, is KAGVTQTPRYLIKTRGQQVTLSCSPISGHRSVSWYQQTPGQGLQFLFEYFSETQRNKGNFPGRFSGRQFSNSRSEMNVSTLELGDSALYLCASSLGLADYNEQFFGPGTRLTVL.

V is TRBV14 and J is TRBJ1-2; the match to TRBD1 covers 10 bases. Germline CDR1 SGHDN, CDR2 FVKESK. The ends lost 2 bases at V and 4 bases at J; junction bases unmatched: 1. The CDR3 consists of 14 residues. This CDR3 reads CASSQRDRGYGYTF. DNA of the CDR3: TGTGCCAGCAGCCAAAGGGACAGGGGCTATGGCTACACCTTC.

The genes are TRBV27 and TRBJ2-6; maybe TRBD1 (6 bases). This CDR3 contains 16 residues. The germline V gene has CDR1 MNHEY and CDR2 SMNVEV (reference sequence). V dropped 5 bases and J dropped 3 bases, with 14 bases sitting between them. This CDR3 is CASSKTGRNGANVLTF. The CDR3 DNA follows: TGTGCCAGCAGTAAAACAGGGAGAAATGGGGCCAACGTCCTGACTTTC.

This chain links TRBV7-9 with TRBJ2-1; D not certain. Germline V lookup: CDR1 SEHNR, CDR2 FQNEAQ (reference sequence). The ends were cut back, 4 bases at V and 10 bases at J, with 11 bases in the middle. The CDR3 sequence is 12 residues long. The CDR3 nucleotides are TGTGCCAGCAGCTCCCCCTTCCTAGAGCAGTTCTTC. It encodes CASSSPFLEQFF.

The chain joins TRBV30 to TRBJ1-1, with D tentatively TRBD1 (5 bases). Germline lookup yields CDR1 GTSNPN and CDR2 SVGIG (reference sequence). V was trimmed by 3 bases and J by 5 bases, leaving 10 bases between them. This CDR3 spans 12 amino acids. CDR3 in DNA: TGTGCCTGGAGCAAGGGGAGGACTGAAGCTTTCTTT. Protein product: CAWSKGRTEAFF.

This rearrangement joins TRBV7-9 to TRBJ1-5; D is undetermined. Germline CDR1 and CDR2: SEHNR and FQNEAQ (reference sequence). The CDR3 consists of 16 residues. Trimming pared 1 base from V and 0 bases from J, leaving 10 bases between. The CDR3 region has the DNA TGTGCCAGCAGCTTAGGGGCAGCTTATAGCAATCAGCCCCAGCATTTT. It encodes CASSLGAAYSNQPQHF.

This chain joins TRBV19 and TRBJ2-7; perhaps TRBD2 as D (7 bases). Germline loops: CDR1 LNHDA, CDR2 SQIVND (reference sequence). V dropped 5 bases and J dropped 2 bases, with 16 bases sitting between them. The CDR3 is 15 residues long. DNA for the CDR3: TGTGCCAGTAGTGGGAGGGAAACAGGGACCTACGAGCAGTACTTC. Translating gives CASSGRETGTYEQYF.

The chain employs TRBV29-1 and TRBJ2-7, with 9 bases aligning to TRBD1. V lost 5 bases to trimming and J lost 6 bases; unmatched junction nucleotides: 8. The CDR3 consists of 13 residues. Germline values: CDR1 SQVTM, CDR2 ANQGSEA. DNA for the CDR3: TGCAGCGTTATCCGGGACAGGGTTGGCGAGCAGTACTTC. It codes for CSVIRDRVGEQYF.

This sequence joins TRBV4-2 and TRBJ2-2; tentative D call: TRBD1 (6 bases). This CDR3 is 15 amino acids long. Germline loops: CDR1 LGHNA, CDR2 YNFKEQ. V was cut by 1 base and J by 0 bases, with 6 bases left in between. The CDR3 is CASSQGTANTGELFF. CDR3 coding DNA: TGTGCCAGCAGCCAAGGGACAGCGAACACCGGGGAGCTGTTTTTT.

The J gene is TRBJ1-6, the V gene TRBV28, with no clear D. The CDR3 length is 14 residues. V lost 6 bases and J lost 7, with 13 bases in between. In germline, CDR1 is MDHEN, CDR2 SYDVKM. The CDR3 bases are TGTGCCAGCAGAACCGGGGTTCAAAATTCACCCCTCCACTTT. As protein: CASRTGVQNSPLHF.

This clone was seen just once. This rearrangement joins TRBV5-8 to TRBJ2-3; D is possibly TRBD2 (6 bases). The germline V and J ends were trimmed by 3 bases and 7 bases, with 12 bases remaining between them. CDR3 length: 13 residues. Germline V gene data show CDR1 as SGHTS and CDR2 as YDEGEE. The CDR3 region has the DNA TGTGCCAGCAGCTGGGACTTCCTTAATACGCAGTATTTT. This sequence encodes CASSWDFLNTQYF.

A few counts support this clone. This chain connects TRBV6-4 to TRBJ2-1; 10 bases agree with TRBD2. This CDR3 contains 15 residues. V shed 2 bases, J shed 14 bases, and the junction held 12 bases outside the gene matches. Germline CDR1 is MRHNA and CDR2 is SNTAGT. CDR3 nucleotides: TGTGCCAGCAGTGACGAGCGGGAGGGCCCCGAGAGGAAGTTCTTC. This sequence encodes CASSDEREGPERKFF.

The rearrangement joins TRBV9 to TRBJ1-3, with 9 bases that match TRBD1. The trim removed 4 bases at V and 4 bases at J, leaving 9 bases unmatched. The CDR3 runs to 16 residues. Germline CDR1 and CDR2: SGDLS and YYNGEE. The CDR3: CASSLTQGAQGNTIYF. DNA of the CDR3: TGTGCCAGCAGCCTCACACAGGGGGCGCAAGGAAACACCATATATTTT.

The chain is built from TRBV28 and TRBJ1-1, with 10 bases matching TRBD1. The CDR3 contains 14 residues. Germline lookup yields CDR1 MDHEN and CDR2 SYDVKM. V lost 5 bases and J lost 3; bases outside the gene matches: 3. Here the CDR3 DNA reads TGTGCCAGCAGTATAGGGACAGGGGACACTGAAGCTTTCTTT. Its translation: CASSIGTGDTEAFF.

The count of this clone is one. This chain joins TRBV15 and TRBJ2-7, with D maybe TRBD1 (5 bases). The V and J ends lost 4 bases and 2 bases respectively, with 12 bases between them. CDR1 is LNHNV, CDR2 YYDKDF, per germline (reference sequence). The length of the CDR3 is 14 residues. The CDR3 sequence: CATSTPSTAYEQYF. CDR3 DNA sequence: TGTGCCACCAGCACCCCTTCGACAGCCTACGAGCAGTACTTC.

The CDR3 sequence: CSAGDRSGYTF. The CDR3 DNA is TGCAGCGCCGGCGACAGGAGTGGCTACACCTTC. The J gene is TRBJ1-2, the V gene TRBV29-1; tentatively, D is TRBD1 (6 bases). Germline-derived CDR1 and CDR2 are SQVTM and ANQGSEA. With 7 bases removed from V and 7 bases from J, the gap between germline ends came to 13 bases. CDR3 length: 11 residues. The full variable domain, rest sourced from reference TRBV29-1 and TRBJ1-2, is SAVISQKPSRDICQRGTSLTIQCQVDSQVTMMFWYRQQPGQSLTLIATANQGSEATYESGFVIDKFPISRPNLTFSTLTVSNMSPEDSSIYLCSAGDRSGYTFGSGTRLTVV.

The chain carries TRBV7-2 and TRBJ2-1, with a tentative D call TRBD2 (5 bases). The germline gives CDR1 SGHTA, CDR2 FQGNSA. CDR3 length: 11 residues. V lost 5 bases and J 8 bases, leaving 7 bases between the germline ends. CDR3 DNA sequence: TGTGCCAGCAGCCAGAGGGATGAGCAGTTCTTC. This sequence encodes CASSQRDEQFF.